This entry is about one T cell receptor (beta chain). Its target is unknown. Vbeta (60) and Jbeta (13) primers were used in the PCR. Clones were sequenced by immunoSEQ multiplex PCR, and TCRdb holds only the in-frame ones, with some missing. The profile covers some 130,000 clones, with about 70% appearing a single time and less than 2.5% taken by the ten largest. This sample was taken from a study of cytomegalovirus exposure and HLA in healthy donors. Study results and caveats: Per a later analysis, HLA-associated TCR beta chains showed more clonal expansion than other, equally common TCR beta chains. Indistinguishability led to the exclusion of some V segments, TRBV6-2 and TRBV6-3 included.

Trimming removed 1 base at V and 6 bases at J, with 15 bases between. The CDR3 sequence is 15 residues long. Germline V gene lookup returns CDR1 SGHDN and CDR2 FVKESK. The clonotype was recovered from a woman in her forties in good health and CMV-seronegative. Specimen: PBMCs. The rearrangement links TRBV14 to TRBJ1-1; no reliable D call. CDR3 amino acids: CASSQVGVQYAEAFF. CDR3 sequence (DNA): TGTGCCAGCAGCCAAGTCGGGGTTCAGTACGCTGAAGCTTTCTTT.